This T cell receptor (beta chain) was captured in a study of sequential checkpoint blockade in melanoma. Across the study: First-line arms were nivolumab then ipilimumab, or the reverse, randomized 1:1. After both sequences, patients received maintenance nivolumab.

The treatment denotes: randomized to nivolumab then ipilimumab (arm A) or the reverse (arm B). No patient had prior DNA-damaging chemotherapy. CDR1 is SGHRS, CDR2 YFSETQ, per germline. The length of the CDR3 is 15 residues. Losses at the gene ends were 0 bases for V and 2 bases for J; bases not matched to a gene: 1. Sequencing used immunoSEQ multiplex PCR; TCRdb keeps in-frame clones, though not all of them. The data contain about 40,000 clones, 84% of them singletons. The starting material was CD8+ T cells sorted from blood (inferred from file names), obtained from a patient given nivolumab and ipilimumab in sequence. This rearrangement joins TRBV5-1 to TRBJ2-7; TRBD2 agrees at 11 bases. The TCR sequence derives from a human donor with melanoma. CDR3 DNA sequence: TGCGCCAGCAGCTTGGGACTAGCGGGGCCCTACGAGCAGTACTTC. This translates into CASSLGLAGPYEQYF.